These 13 T cell receptor beta chains share one sample of origin, sequenced in a study of blood T cell repertoires in COVID-19. Profiled with immunoSEQ multiplex PCR; TCRdb holds only in-frame clones, not every one. There are some 530,000 clones in the sample; approximately 83% occur only once, and approximately 3.2% lies in the top ten. Material: peripheral blood. These receptors were taken from a human donor in a cohort sampled during active COVID-19.

The rearrangement uses TRBV2 and TRBJ2-5; TRBD1 matches at 7 bases. Germline trimming cut 4 bases from V and 5 bases from J; bases unmatched to any gene: 10. Looked up from germline, CDR1 is SNHLY and CDR2 is FYNNEI. This CDR3 is 15 amino acids long. CDR3 amino acids: CASSVQTGKGETQYF. The DNA of the CDR3 is TGTGCCAGCAGTGTACAGACAGGGAAGGGGGAGACCCAGTACTTC.

The J gene is TRBJ1-4, the V gene TRBV5-1; TRBD1 agrees at 7 bases. Per the germline V gene, CDR1 is SGHRS and CDR2 is YFSETQ. This CDR3 spans 15 amino acids. V lost 2 bases to trimming and J lost 5 bases; unmatched junction nucleotides: 6. CDR3: CASSFGTVGNEKLFF. CDR3 sequence (DNA): TGCGCCAGCAGCTTCGGGACAGTCGGGAATGAAAAACTGTTTTTT.

This chain joins TRBV7-2 and TRBJ1-2; D is undetermined. CDR1 and CDR2 from the germline V gene are SGHTA and FQGNSA. The CDR3 covers 13 residues. V lost 1 base to trimming and J lost 8 bases, with 11 bases between them. The CDR3 spells CASSLEGRRGYTF. For the CDR3, the DNA is TGTGCCAGCAGCTTAGAAGGTCGGAGGGGCTACACCTTC.

This clone was detected ten times or more. The chain couples TRBV6-6 to TRBJ2-1, with D perhaps TRBD2 (6 bases). V shed 2 bases and J shed 8 bases, with 13 bases lying between them. The CDR3 extends over 14 amino acids. Per the germline V gene, CDR1 is MNHNY and CDR2 is SVGAGI (reference sequence). CDR3 DNA sequence: TGTGCCAGCAGTTACATAACTCCGGGGGATGAGCAGTTCTTC. Translation: CASSYITPGDEQFF.

This clone appeared many times. In nucleotides, the CDR3 is TGTGCCAGCAGTGCTCGGACTAGCGGGAGCGTAGGCGAGCAGTACTTC. Translating it yields CASSARTSGSVGEQYF. V usage is TRBV2 and J usage is TRBJ2-7, with TRBD2 matching over 13 bases. In germline, CDR1 is SNHLY, CDR2 FYNNEI. V shed 4 bases and J 6 bases; nucleotides not matched to a gene: 9. This CDR3 spans 16 amino acids.

The J gene is TRBJ2-7, the V gene TRBV21-1; the table's D call, TRBD2, has no DNA check behind it. TRBV21-1 is annotated as a pseudogene. The CDR3 consists of 19 residues. The CDR3 loop is CASDLAPRLAGGPLDEQYF. The CDR3 DNA is TGTGCCAGCGATCTAGCACCTCGACTAGCGGGAGGGCCTCTCGACGAGCAGTACTTC.

The V and J genes are TRBV4-1 and TRBJ2-2; TRBD1 matches at 7 bases. This CDR3 contains 14 residues. With V trimmed by 3 bases and J by 4 bases, 2 bases remained unmatched. Per the germline V gene, CDR1 is MGHRA and CDR2 is YSYEKL. The CDR3 here is CASSHDRVTGELFF. The CDR3 nucleotides are TGCGCCAGCAGCCACGACAGGGTCACCGGGGAGCTGTTTTTT.

The chain has TRBV7-2 and TRBJ1-2, with D perhaps TRBD1 (6 bases). Trimming left V 5 bases short and J 9 bases short, with 25 bases between. This CDR3 has 16 residues. The germline gives CDR1 SGHTA, CDR2 FQGNSA. The DNA for the CDR3 is TGTGCCAGCAGCCGTCCAGGGGCCGAGAGATCTATGAGCTACACCTTC. Translation: CASSRPGAERSMSYTF.

This chain links TRBV7-2 with TRBJ2-5; 9 nucleotides agree with TRBD2. The junction had 14 bases not matched to a gene; V was cut back by 2 bases and J by 7 bases. Germline V gene lookup returns CDR1 SGHTA and CDR2 FQGNSA. CDR3 length equals 17 residues. The DNA of the CDR3 is TGTGCCAGCAGCTTAAGGGGGGTGCGGGAGGGCCGTGGGACCCAGTACTTC. The encoded protein is CASSLRGVREGRGTQYF.

This clone was seen a few times. This chain uses TRBV2 with TRBJ1-1; 7 bases are a match to TRBD1. The CDR3 totals 13 residues. Germline lookup yields CDR1 SNHLY and CDR2 FYNNEI. The V and J ends lost 8 bases and 1 base, in that order; junction bases with no gene match: 4. The CDR3 protein is CASASGGNTEAFF. The CDR3 coding sequence is TGTGCCAGCGCCTCAGGGGGGAACACTGAAGCTTTCTTT.

CDR3 sequence (DNA): TGTGCCAGCAGTCCAGTATCCGCGGTTAGCACAGATACGCAGTATTTT. Encoded protein: CASSPVSAVSTDTQYF. The gene calls are TRBV4-2 and TRBJ2-3; D not resolved. The CDR3 has 16 residues. Germline V gene lookup returns CDR1 LGHNA and CDR2 YNFKEQ. The V gene lost 6 bases and the J gene lost 0 bases, with 16 bases spanning the gap.

V gene TRBV11-1 combines with J gene TRBJ1-1; D may be TRBD1 (5 bases). V lost 0 bases, J lost 10 bases, and 6 bases lay in between. There are 11 residues in the CDR3. From germline, CDR1 is SGHAT and CDR2 FQDESV (reference sequence). CDR3 residues: CASSLAGGAFF. The CDR3 DNA reads as TGTGCCAGCAGCTTAGCCGGGGGAGCTTTCTTT.

V is TRBV19 and J is TRBJ1-1, with D possibly matching TRBD1 (5 bases). The V and J ends lost 5 bases and 10 bases respectively, with 17 bases between them. Germline CDR1 is LNHDA and CDR2 is SQIVND (reference sequence). This CDR3 comprises 13 residues. This chain's CDR3 is CASSPFAGLGAFF. The CDR3, as DNA: TGTGCCAGTAGTCCCTTTGCGGGGCTTGGAGCTTTCTTT.